Listed below are T cell receptor beta chains from one sample, sequenced in a study of shared clonotypes between healthy human individuals. Clones were read by immunoSEQ multiplex PCR, and TCRdb kept only the in-frame ones, dropping some. In the table there are a few million clones, more than 90% of which are singletons. Sequencing was performed on naive CD4+ T cells sorted from blood. Receptor source: a man between 18 and 29 years old in good health. Both conserved end residues are part of each CDR3. The D gene is left open where the match is weak. Rows give clone size only sometimes, using once, few, many, or a class for an expanded clone.

clone_size j_call d_call v_call cdr3_aa cdr3_nt
NA TRBJ2-5 NA TRBV7-9 CASSPGRGGETQYF TGTGCCAGCAGCCCAGGACGGGGCGGGGAGACCCAGTACTTC
NA TRBJ2-7 NA TRBV7-8 CASSSRGVRYEQYF TGTGCCAGCAGCTCCCGGGGAGTCCGCTACGAGCAGTACTTC
NA TRBJ2-5 NA TRBV5-6 CASSLDRGSQTQYF TGTGCCAGCAGCTTGGATAGGGGATCCCAGACCCAGTACTTC
NA TRBJ1-2 TRBD1 TRBV7-3 CASSLGQGSDYGYTF TGTGCCAGCAGCTTAGGACAGGGATCAGACTATGGCTACACCTTC
NA TRBJ1-2 NA TRBV5-1 CASSLDSFNYGYTF TGCGCCAGCAGCCTGGACAGCTTTAACTATGGCTACACCTTC
NA TRBJ2-7 NA TRBV5-1 CASSSNLGEQYF TGCGCCAGCAGCTCCAATCTGGGTGAGCAGTACTTC
NA TRBJ1-2 TRBD1 TRBV6-5 CASSFSPGQGNYGYTF TGTGCCAGCAGTTTCAGTCCGGGACAGGGAAACTATGGCTACACCTTC
NA TRBJ2-7 NA TRBV10-3 CAIKAGYEQYF TGTGCCATCAAGGCAGGCTACGAGCAGTACTTC
NA TRBJ1-2 TRBD1 TRBV7-6 CASSLDQTGDANGYTF TGTGCCAGCAGCTTAGACCAGACAGGGGACGCTAATGGCTACACCTTC
NA TRBJ1-3 NA TRBV7-2 CASSQGAGNTIYF TGTGCCAGCAGCCAAGGGGCTGGAAACACCATATATTTT
NA TRBJ2-7 NA TRBV11-2 CASSSGRASYEQYF TGTGCCAGCAGCTCAGGACGGGCCTCCTACGAGCAGTACTTC
NA TRBJ2-7 NA TRBV6-4 CASSDSRDGYYEQYF TGTGCCAGCAGTGACTCGAGGGACGGGTATTACGAGCAGTACTTC
NA TRBJ2-7 TRBD1 TRBV6-5 CASGQGPSYEQYF TGTGCCAGTGGACAGGGGCCCTCCTACGAGCAGTACTTC
NA TRBJ2-1 TRBD2 TRBV7-9 CASSPKGLAGGDEQFF TGTGCCAGCAGCCCGAAGGGACTAGCGGGAGGGGATGAGCAGTTCTTC
NA TRBJ1-2 NA TRBV10-3 CAISAATYGYTF TGTGCCATCAGTGCGGCAACCTATGGCTACACCTTC
NA TRBJ1-1 TRBD1 TRBV29-1 CSAYRGNTEAFF TGCAGCGCCTACAGGGGGAACACTGAAGCTTTCTTT
once TRBJ2-5 NA TRBV5-1 CASSLAIQETQYF TGCGCCAGCAGCTTGGCCATCCAAGAGACCCAGTACTTC